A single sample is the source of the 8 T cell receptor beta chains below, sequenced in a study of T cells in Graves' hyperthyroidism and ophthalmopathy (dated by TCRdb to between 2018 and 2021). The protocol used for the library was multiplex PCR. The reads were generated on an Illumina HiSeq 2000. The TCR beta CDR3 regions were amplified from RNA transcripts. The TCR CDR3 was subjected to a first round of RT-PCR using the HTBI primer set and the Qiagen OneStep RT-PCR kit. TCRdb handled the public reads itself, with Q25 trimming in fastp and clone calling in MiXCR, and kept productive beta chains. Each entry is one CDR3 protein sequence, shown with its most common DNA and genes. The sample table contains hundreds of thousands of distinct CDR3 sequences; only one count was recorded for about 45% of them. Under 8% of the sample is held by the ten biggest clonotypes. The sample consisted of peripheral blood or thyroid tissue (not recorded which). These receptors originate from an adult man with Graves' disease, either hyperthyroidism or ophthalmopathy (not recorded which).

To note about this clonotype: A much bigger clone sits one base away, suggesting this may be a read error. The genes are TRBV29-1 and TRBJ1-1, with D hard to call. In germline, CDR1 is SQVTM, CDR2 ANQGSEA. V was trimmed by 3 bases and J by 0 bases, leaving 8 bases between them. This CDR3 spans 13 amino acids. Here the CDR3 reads CSVDPGLNTEAFF. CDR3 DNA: TGCAGCGTTGACCCGGGTTTGAACACTGAAGCTTTCTTT.

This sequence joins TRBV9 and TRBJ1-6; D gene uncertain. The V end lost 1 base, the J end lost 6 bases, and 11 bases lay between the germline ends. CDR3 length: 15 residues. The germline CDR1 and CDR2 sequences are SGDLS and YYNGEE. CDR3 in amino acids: CASSVSGETNSPLHF. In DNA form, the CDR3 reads TGTGCCAGCAGCGTAAGCGGAGAGACTAATTCACCCCTCCACTTT.

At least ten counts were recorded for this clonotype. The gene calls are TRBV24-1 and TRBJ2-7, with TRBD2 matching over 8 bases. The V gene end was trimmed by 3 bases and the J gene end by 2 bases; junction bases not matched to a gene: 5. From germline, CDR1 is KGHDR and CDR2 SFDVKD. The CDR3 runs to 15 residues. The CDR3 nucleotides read TGTGCCACCAGTGATAGCGGGAGAAACCCCTACGAGCAGTACTTC. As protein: CATSDSGRNPYEQYF.

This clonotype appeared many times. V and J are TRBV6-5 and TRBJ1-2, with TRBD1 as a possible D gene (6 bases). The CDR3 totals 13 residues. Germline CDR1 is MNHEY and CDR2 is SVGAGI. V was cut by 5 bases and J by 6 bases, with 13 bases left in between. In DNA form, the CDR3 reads TGTGCCAGCAGTCCCCGACAGGAGCATGGCTACACCTTC. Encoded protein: CASSPRQEHGYTF.

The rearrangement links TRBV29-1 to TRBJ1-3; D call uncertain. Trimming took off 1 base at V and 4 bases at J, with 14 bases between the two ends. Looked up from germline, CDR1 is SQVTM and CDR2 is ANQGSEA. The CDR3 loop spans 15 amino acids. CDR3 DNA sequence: TGCAGCGTTGAAGTGCAGGCTGGGGTGGGAAACACCATATATTTT. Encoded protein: CSVEVQAGVGNTIYF.

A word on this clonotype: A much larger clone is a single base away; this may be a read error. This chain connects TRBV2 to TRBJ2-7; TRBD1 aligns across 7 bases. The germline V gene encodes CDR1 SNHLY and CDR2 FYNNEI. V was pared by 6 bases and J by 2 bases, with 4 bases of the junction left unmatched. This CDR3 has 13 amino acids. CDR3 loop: CASRQGTAYEQYF. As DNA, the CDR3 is TGTGCCAGCAGACAGGGGACAGCCTACGAGCAGTACTTC.

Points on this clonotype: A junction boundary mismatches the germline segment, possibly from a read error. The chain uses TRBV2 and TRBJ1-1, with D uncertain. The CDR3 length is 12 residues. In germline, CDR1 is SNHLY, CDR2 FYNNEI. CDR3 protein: CTSSISNTEAFF. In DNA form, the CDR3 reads TGTACCAGCAGTATTTCGAACACTGAAGCTTTCTTT.

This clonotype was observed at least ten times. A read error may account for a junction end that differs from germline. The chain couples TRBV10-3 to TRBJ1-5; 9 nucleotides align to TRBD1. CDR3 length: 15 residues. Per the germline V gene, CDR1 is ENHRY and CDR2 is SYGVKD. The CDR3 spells CAIGDRGDSNQPQHF. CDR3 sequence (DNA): TGTGCCATCGGTGACAGGGGGGATAGCAATCAGCCCCAGCATTTT.